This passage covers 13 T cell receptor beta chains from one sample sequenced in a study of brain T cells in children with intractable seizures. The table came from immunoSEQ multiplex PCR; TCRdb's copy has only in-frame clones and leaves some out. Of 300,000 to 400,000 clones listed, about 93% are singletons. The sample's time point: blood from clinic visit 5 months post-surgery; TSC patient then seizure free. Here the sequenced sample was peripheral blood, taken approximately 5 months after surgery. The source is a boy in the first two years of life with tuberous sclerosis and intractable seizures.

Here the CDR3 DNA reads TGTGCCACCCGTACCTTCCACAATGAGCAGTTCTTC. Its protein product is CATRTFHNEQFF. The chain is built from TRBV15 and TRBJ2-1; D is unclear. The germline CDR1 and CDR2 sequences are LNHNV and YYDKDF (reference sequence). CDR3 length equals 12 residues. Between the trimmed V and J ends, which lost 8 bases and 5 bases, there was a span of 10 bases.

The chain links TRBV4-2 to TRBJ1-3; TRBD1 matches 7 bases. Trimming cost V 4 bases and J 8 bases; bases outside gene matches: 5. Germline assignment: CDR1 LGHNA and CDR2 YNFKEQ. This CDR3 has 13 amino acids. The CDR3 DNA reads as TGTGCCAGCAGCCCGCGACAGGGAGACACCATATATTTT. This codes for CASSPRQGDTIYF.

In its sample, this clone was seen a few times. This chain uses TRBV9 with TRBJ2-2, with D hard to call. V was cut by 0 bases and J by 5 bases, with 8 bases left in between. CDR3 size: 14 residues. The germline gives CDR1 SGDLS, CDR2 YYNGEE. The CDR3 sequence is CASSVAFWTGELFF. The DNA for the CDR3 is TGTGCCAGCAGCGTAGCTTTCTGGACCGGGGAGCTGTTTTTT.

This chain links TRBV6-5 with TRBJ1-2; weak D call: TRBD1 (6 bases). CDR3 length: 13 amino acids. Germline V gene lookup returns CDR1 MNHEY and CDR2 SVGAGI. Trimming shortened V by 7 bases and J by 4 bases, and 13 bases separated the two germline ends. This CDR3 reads CASKTGQGYGYTF. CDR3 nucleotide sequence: TGTGCCAGCAAAACAGGGCAGGGCTATGGCTACACCTTC.

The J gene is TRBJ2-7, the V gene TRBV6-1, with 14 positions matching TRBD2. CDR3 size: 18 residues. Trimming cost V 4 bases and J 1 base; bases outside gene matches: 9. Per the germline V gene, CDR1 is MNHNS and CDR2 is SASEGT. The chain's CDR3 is CASSGGLAGVHRSYEQYF. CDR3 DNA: TGTGCCAGCAGTGGGGGACTAGCGGGAGTCCACAGGTCCTACGAGCAGTACTTC.

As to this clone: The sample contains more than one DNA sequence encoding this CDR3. The CDR3 loop reads CASSQSGNTEAFF. CDR3 nucleotide sequence: TGCGCCAGCAGCCAATCCGGGAACACTGAAGCTTTCTTT. The J gene is TRBJ1-1, the V gene TRBV4-1; D unclear. V lost 2 bases, J lost 1 base, and 5 bases lay in between. This CDR3 contains 13 residues. CDR1 and CDR2 (germline): MGHRA, YSYEKL.

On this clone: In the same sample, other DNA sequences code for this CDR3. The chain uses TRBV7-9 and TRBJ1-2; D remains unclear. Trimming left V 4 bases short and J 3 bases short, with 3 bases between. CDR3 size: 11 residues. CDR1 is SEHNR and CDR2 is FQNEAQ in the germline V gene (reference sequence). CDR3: CASSSDYGYTF. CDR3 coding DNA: TGTGCCAGCAGCTCGGACTATGGCTACACCTTC.

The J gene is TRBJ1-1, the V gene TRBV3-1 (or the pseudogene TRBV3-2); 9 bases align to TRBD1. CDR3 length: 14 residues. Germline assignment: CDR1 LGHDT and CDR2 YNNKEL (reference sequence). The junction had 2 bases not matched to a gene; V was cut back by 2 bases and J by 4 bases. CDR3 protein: CASSQQTGGTEAFF. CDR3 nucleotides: TGTGCCAGCAGCCAACAGACAGGGGGCACTGAAGCTTTCTTT.

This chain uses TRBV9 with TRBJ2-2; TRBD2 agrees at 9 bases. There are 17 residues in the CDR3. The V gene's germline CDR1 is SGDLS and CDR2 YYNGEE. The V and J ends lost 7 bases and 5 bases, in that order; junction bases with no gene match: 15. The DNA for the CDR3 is TGTGCCAGCTCAGGGACTAGCTTAGTTACGGGGACCGGGGAGCTGTTTTTT. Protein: CASSGTSLVTGTGELFF.

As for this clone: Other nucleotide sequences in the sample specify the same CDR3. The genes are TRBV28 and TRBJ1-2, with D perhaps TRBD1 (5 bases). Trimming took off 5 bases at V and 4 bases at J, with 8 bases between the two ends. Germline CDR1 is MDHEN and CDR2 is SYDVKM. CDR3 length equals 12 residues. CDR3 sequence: CASSPGGYGYTF. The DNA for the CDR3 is TGTGCCAGCAGTCCTGGGGGCTATGGCTACACCTTC.

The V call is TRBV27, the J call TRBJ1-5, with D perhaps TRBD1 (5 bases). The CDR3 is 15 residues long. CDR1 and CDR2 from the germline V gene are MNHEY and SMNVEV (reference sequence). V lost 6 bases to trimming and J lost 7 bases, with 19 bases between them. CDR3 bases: TGTGCCAGCAGCCTACGGGGGGACCCGGGCCAGCCCCAGCATTTT. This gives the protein CASSLRGDPGQPQHF.

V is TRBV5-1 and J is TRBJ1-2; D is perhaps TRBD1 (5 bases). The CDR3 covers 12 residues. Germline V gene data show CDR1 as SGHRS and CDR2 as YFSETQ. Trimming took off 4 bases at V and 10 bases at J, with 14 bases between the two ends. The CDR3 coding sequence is TGCGCCAGCAGCCCCTCCAGGGTGTACTACACCTTC. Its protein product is CASSPSRVYYTF. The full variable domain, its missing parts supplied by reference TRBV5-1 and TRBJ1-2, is KAGVTQTPRYLIKTRGQQVTLSCSPISGHRSVSWYQQTPGQGLQFLFEYFSETQRNKGNFPGRFSGRQFSNSRSEMNVSTLELGDSALYLCASSPSRVYYTFGSGTRLTVV.

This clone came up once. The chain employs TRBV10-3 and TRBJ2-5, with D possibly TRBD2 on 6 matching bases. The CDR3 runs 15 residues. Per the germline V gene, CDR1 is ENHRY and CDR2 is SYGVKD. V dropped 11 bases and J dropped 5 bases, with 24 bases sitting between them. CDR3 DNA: TGTGCCGCGAAAGAAGGGGACTTTGGGATGGAGACCCAGTACTTC. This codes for CAAKEGDFGMETQYF.